This entry is about one T cell receptor beta chain. No cognate antigen has been identified for it. Base qualities are missing; no much larger clone stands one base away. This sample stems from a study of blood T cell repertoires in COVID-19 (dated by TCRdb to the early 2020s). In the study overall: Collaborator samples came from the United States, Italy and Spain and covered acute and convalescent phases of COVID-19. The samples were drawn from two sources: the first 160 participants of the ongoing ImmuneRACE study, and 950 to 1,500 subjects contributed by 6 global collaborators. The material from the prospective study consisted of cDNA or gDNA derived from T cells, B-cell-depleted T cells, or PBMCs. The repertoires were released in a freely available public database intended as a resource for research on the immune response to SARS-CoV-2. The sample metadata nearly always contained a de-identified subject ID, COVID-19 status, age in years and sex. HLA class I and class II types, where available, came from metadata supplied by the sample provider rather than from assay-based typing. Deeply sampled blood TCRbeta repertoires from subjects exposed to, actively infected with, or recovered from COVID-19 were included in the dataset.

Study-wide conclusions, independent of this receptor: How much clinical and demographic metadata was included differed by source and by participant, and the metadata was provided uncurated.

TCRbeta CDR3 regions were amplified from genomic DNA using the immunoSEQ Assay, a bias-controlled multiplex PCR. Per the original workflow: The number of nucleated cells in each sample was estimated by amplification of reference gene primers within the assay. To quantify the absolute abundance of each unique TCRbeta CDR3 rearrangement, sequence reads were collapsed and filtered. For each sample, productive Simpson clonality was calculated as the square root of Simpson's diversity index across productive rearrangements. TCRdb re-hosts the immuneACCESS table, in-frame sequences only. Its copies lack some clones; in the studies checked, an unresolved V gene accounts for under half of them, and the cause for the rest is not known. V and J calls and clone size are copied from that table; D and trimming were computed from the DNA. The sample records tens of thousands of clones, over 70% of which are singletons. The ten largest clonotypes hold roughly 23% of the sample.

Each collaborating institution followed its own protocols to collect whole blood in K2EDTA tubes. For TCRbeta analysis, collaborators shipped samples as frozen whole blood, isolated PBMCs, or DNA extracted from either of those sample types. The germline V gene supplies CDR1 SQVTM and CDR2 ANQGSEA. The junction shows trimming of 4 bases on V and 4 bases on J, and the gene matches do not reach 10 bases of it. The CDR3 spans 15 residues, from the cysteine through the phenylalanine. The sequence is cut down to CDR3 DNA, 45 bases in frame from base 1. The receptor was isolated from a man at least 80 years old with active or convalescent COVID-19. The sample comprised peripheral blood. The chain is made from TRBV29-1 and TRBJ2-5; 9 bases in between match TRBD1. The CDR3 region reads CSVATGTGPRETQYF. The DNA reads as follows: TGCAGCGTTGCAACCGGGACAGGGCCCCGAGAGACCCAGTACTTC.